This T cell receptor (beta chain) originates from a study of blood T cell repertoires in COVID-19. CDR3 length: 14 residues. TCRdb's copy holds only in-frame clones and misses some; the assay was immunoSEQ multiplex PCR. The sample holds 250,000 to 350,000 clones, roughly 88% seen once. The sequence was obtained from a woman younger than 45 with active or convalescent COVID-19. Sequenced input: peripheral blood. This sequence joins TRBV21-1 and TRBJ1-5. TRBV21-1 is flagged as a pseudogene. The CDR3 DNA is TGTGCCAGTTCCGAGGAATTCAGCAATCAGCCCCAGCATTTT. Protein product: CASSEEFSNQPQHF.